This T cell receptor (beta chain) came from a study of PD-L1 blockade in urothelial cancer. Turning to the study itself: Patients, treated from 2014 onward, received atezolizumab 1,200 mg intravenously every 3 weeks.

Time point reported: peripheral blood 6 weeks after treatment start. Individual patients had between 1 and 8 samples, taken pretreatment and on-treatment. General study results and limits: Prediction of better survival came from below-median pretreatment blood TCR clonality.

Points on this clone: Its antigen is not identified.

Each PCR received spiked synthetic TCR analog templates. The protocol was immunoSEQ multiplex PCR, while the TCRdb copy is restricted to in-frame clones and leaves out a portion. There are about 30,000 clones in the sample; around four fifths occur only once, and around 3% lies in the top ten. V shed 2 bases, J shed 6 bases, and the junction held 5 bases outside the gene matches. From germline, CDR1 is MGHRA and CDR2 YSYEKL. The CDR3 spans 14 residues. The chain carries TRBV4-1 and TRBJ2-3, with 7 bases fitting TRBD1. The source of this sequence is an older man with urothelial cancer. This specimen was PBMCs, taken around atezolizumab (anti-PD-L1) treatment. CDR3 DNA: TGCGCCAGCAGCCAACGACAGGGTTCGGATACGCAGTATTTT. Encoded protein: CASSQRQGSDTQYF.